The 32 T cell receptor beta chains below were found in one sample sequenced in a study of a mutant IDH1 vaccine in newly diagnosed glioma. The antigens for these receptors are not known. This sample's time point: week 11, during vaccination. It was 300 ug of mutant IDH1 20-mer peptide that made up each vaccine dose, given with topical imiquimod. Data came from immunoSEQ multiplex PCR; TCRdb stores just in-frame clones and leaves some out. The sample includes around 120,000 clones, around 80% of them seen just once. The sequencing used PBMCs, collected from a glioma patient whose treatment included an IDH1 peptide vaccine. Source of these receptors: a middle-aged man with glioma.

The V gene is TRBV7-2, the J gene TRBJ1-6, with D possibly TRBD1 on 6 matching bases. Germline loops: CDR1 SGHTA, CDR2 FQGNSA. The CDR3 has 14 amino acids. V lost 4 bases to trimming and J lost 8 bases, with 12 bases between them. The CDR3 sequence: CASSSSGADSPLHF. CDR3 coding DNA: TGTGCCAGCAGCTCCTCAGGGGCGGATTCACCCCTCCACTTT.

The table lists this clone with many counts. The DNA of the CDR3 is TGTGCCAGGATTGAAGCTTTCTTT. Translation: CARIEAFF. The gene calls are TRBV19 and TRBJ1-1; no definite D call. Between the trimmed V and J ends, which lost 9 bases and 7 bases, there was a span of 3 bases. Germline CDR1 is LNHDA and CDR2 is SQIVND (reference sequence). This CDR3 comprises 8 residues.

The J gene is TRBJ1-1, the V gene TRBV18; no firm D call. CDR1 is KGHSH and CDR2 is LQKENI in the germline V gene. The V gene lost 8 bases and the J gene lost 7 bases, with 17 bases spanning the gap. The length of the CDR3 is 13 residues. For the CDR3, the DNA is TGTGCCAGCACTACCGACCCAGAGTTTGAAGCTTTCTTT. This gives the protein CASTTDPEFEAFF. The full variable domain, its missing parts supplied by reference TRBV18 and TRBJ1-1, is NAGVMQNPRHLVRRRGQEARLRCSPMKGHSHVYWYRQLPEEGLKFMVYLQKENIIDESGMPKERFSAEFPKEGPSILRIQQVVRGDSAAYFCASTTDPEFEAFFGQGTRLTVV.

This clone was detected only a few times. The chain joins TRBV7-9 to TRBJ1-5; 9 bases fit TRBD1. The CDR3 has 14 amino acids. V shed 2 bases, J shed 5 bases, and the junction held 1 base outside the gene matches. The germline gives CDR1 SEHNR, CDR2 FQNEAQ (reference sequence). CDR3 in DNA: TGTGCCAGCAGCTTAACAGGGGGCCATCAGCCCCAGCATTTT. Amino acid sequence: CASSLTGGHQPQHF.

This clone has only one observation. CDR3 residues: CASSPGPNEQYF. For the CDR3, the DNA is TGTGCCAGCAGCCCTGGGCCTAACGAGCAGTACTTC. The chain carries TRBV27 and TRBJ2-7; D gene unclear. V lost 6 bases and J 5 bases, leaving 11 bases between the germline ends. The CDR3 runs 12 residues. Germline-derived CDR1 and CDR2 are MNHEY and SMNVEV (reference sequence).

The chain employs TRBV9 and TRBJ1-2; D may be TRBD1 (6 bases). This CDR3 is built from 14 residues. Germline CDR1 is SGDLS and CDR2 is YYNGEE. V lost 0 bases, J lost 4 bases, and 10 bases lay in between. The CDR3 here is CASSVGGGVYGYTF. The CDR3 region has the DNA TGTGCCAGCAGCGTAGGCGGGGGCGTCTATGGCTACACCTTC.

The DNA for the CDR3 is TGTGCCAGCAGTGACACAGGGTTTTACTTCACTGAAGCTTTCTTT. This encodes CASSDTGFYFTEAFF. The chain links TRBV28 to TRBJ1-1; D perhaps matches TRBD1 (6 bases). V was cut by 5 bases and J by 4 bases, with 17 bases left in between. CDR1 and CDR2 (germline): MDHEN, SYDVKM. This CDR3 region has 15 residues.

About this clone: This same CDR3 is encoded by further DNA sequences in the sample. The chain links TRBV7-8 to TRBJ1-1; D may be TRBD1 (5 bases). CDR1 is SGHVS and CDR2 is FQNEAQ in the germline V gene. CDR3 size: 13 residues. Deletions cut 5 bases from V and 1 base from J, with 8 bases between. The CDR3 DNA follows: TGTGCCAGCAGCCTAGGACAGAACACTGAAGCTTTCTTT. It is translated as CASSLGQNTEAFF.

There are a few counts of this clone. The rearrangement uses TRBV28 and TRBJ2-6, with D perhaps being TRBD1 or TRBD2 (6 bases each). The V gene lost 4 bases and the J gene lost 4 bases, with 14 bases spanning the gap. The CDR3 is 16 amino acids. Germline V lookup: CDR1 MDHEN, CDR2 SYDVKM. CDR3 residues: CASSSGALGGANVLTF. As DNA, the CDR3 is TGTGCCAGCAGTTCGGGGGCCTTGGGCGGGGCCAACGTCCTGACTTTC.

CDR3 region: CASSSQDRGPYEQYF. The CDR3 DNA follows: TGTGCCAGCAGTTCACAGGACAGGGGCCCTTACGAGCAGTACTTC. The chain employs TRBV28 and TRBJ2-7; 9 bases are shared with TRBD1. The V and J ends lost 4 bases and 4 bases, in that order; junction bases with no gene match: 8. The CDR3 runs 15 residues. CDR1 and CDR2 from the germline V gene are MDHEN and SYDVKM.

The chain joins TRBV12-5 to TRBJ2-3; a weak D match, TRBD1 (5 bases). This CDR3 spans 13 amino acids. The germline V and J ends were trimmed by 3 bases and 4 bases, with 8 bases remaining between them. Germline V gene lookup returns CDR1 LGHNT and CDR2 FRNRAP. CDR3 residues: CASGFKGSDTQYF. The CDR3, as DNA: TGTGCTAGTGGTTTCAAGGGGTCAGATACGCAGTATTTT.

J is TRBJ1-2 and V is TRBV18, with D perhaps TRBD1 (6 bases). CDR1 is KGHSH and CDR2 is LQKENI in the germline V gene. CDR3 length: 14 amino acids. The V and J ends lost 0 bases and 4 bases respectively, with 9 bases between them. The DNA of the CDR3 is TGTGCCAGCTCACCACCCTTACAGGGCTATGGCTACACCTTC. This sequence encodes CASSPPLQGYGYTF.

The CDR3, as DNA: TGCGCCAGCAGCCAAGTGGCCGGGGCAACGAACACCGGGGAGCTGTTTTTT. It codes for CASSQVAGATNTGELFF. This chain uses TRBV4-3 with TRBJ2-2; D is perhaps TRBD1 or TRBD2 (5 bases each). This CDR3 has 17 residues. Germline assignment: CDR1 LGHNA and CDR2 YSLEER. Trimming removed 1 base at V and 0 bases at J, with 12 bases between.

V gene TRBV14 combines with J gene TRBJ2-7; perhaps TRBD2 as D (6 bases). The germline CDR1 and CDR2 sequences are SGHDN and FVKESK. There are 14 residues in the CDR3. V lost 2 bases and J 5 bases, leaving 13 bases between the germline ends. CDR3 protein: CASSQSRRDHEQYF. CDR3 bases: TGTGCCAGCAGCCAAAGCAGGAGGGATCACGAGCAGTACTTC. Based on the CDR3 plus reference TRBV14 and TRBJ2-7, the full variable domain is EAGVTQFPSHSVIEKGQTVTLRCDPISGHDNLYWYRRVMGKEIKFLLHFVKESKQDESGMPNNRFLAERTGGTYSTLKVQPAELEDSGVYFCASSQSRRDHEQYFGPGTRLTVT.

This clone was found once. The chain combines TRBV21-1 with TRBJ2-1. TRBV21-1 constitutes a pseudogene. There are 14 residues in the CDR3. This CDR3 reads CASSRWASRVEQFF. Written as DNA, the CDR3 is TGTGCCAGCAGCAGATGGGCTAGCAGGGTCGAGCAGTTCTTC.

The chain is built from TRBV18 and TRBJ2-5, with 8 bases identical to TRBD1. V lost 0 bases, J lost 5 bases, and 2 bases stayed unmatched. The CDR3 covers 14 residues. Germline V gene data show CDR1 as KGHSH and CDR2 as LQKENI. DNA of the CDR3: TGTGCCAGCTCACCACCGACAGGGGTGGAGACCCAGTACTTC. Translated: CASSPPTGVETQYF.

The chain has TRBV19 and TRBJ2-7; tentative D call: TRBD1 (5 bases). CDR3 length equals 15 residues. CDR1 and CDR2 (germline): LNHDA, SQIVND (reference sequence). V gave up 4 bases and J gave up 5 bases, with 18 bases separating them. CDR3 DNA: TGTGCCAGTAGTACCTTCCCTGACAGAGTTAACGAGCAGTACTTC. It encodes CASSTFPDRVNEQYF.

This clone came up a few times. The V and J genes are TRBV4-3 and TRBJ1-3; the match to TRBD1 covers 7 bases. This CDR3 contains 15 residues. Germline V gene lookup returns CDR1 LGHNA and CDR2 YSLEER. V was clipped by 2 bases and J by 3 bases; unmatched bases: 4. CDR3 sequence (DNA): TGCGCCAGCAGCCAAACAGGGGATGGTGGAAACACCATATATTTT. Its protein is CASSQTGDGGNTIYF.

In this sample, this clone turned up a few times. The genes are TRBV5-1 and TRBJ2-6, with a tentative D call TRBD1 (5 bases). The CDR3 has 15 residues. The V gene lost 5 bases and the J gene lost 2 bases, with 11 bases spanning the gap. Looked up from germline, CDR1 is SGHRS and CDR2 is YFSETQ. The DNA for the CDR3 is TGCGCCAGCAGTTTCACAGGAGCTGGGGCCAACGTCCTGACTTTC. It specifies CASSFTGAGANVLTF.

V is TRBV9 and J is TRBJ2-5; 8 nucleotides agree with TRBD2. The CDR3 contains 14 residues. Germline CDR1 SGDLS, CDR2 YYNGEE. The V and J ends lost 4 bases and 5 bases, in that order; junction bases with no gene match: 7. CDR3 amino acids: CASSRTPGGETQYF. In DNA, the CDR3 is TGTGCCAGCAGCCGTACCCCGGGGGGGGAGACCCAGTACTTC.

This clone turned up a few times. The V and J genes are TRBV5-4 and TRBJ1-1, with TRBD1 as a possible D gene (5 bases). The CDR3 is 13 residues long. Trimming removed 4 bases at V and 6 bases at J, with 13 bases between. Germline V gene data show CDR1 as SGHNT and CDR2 as YYREEE (reference sequence). The CDR3 is CASSGMGRAEAFF. CDR3 DNA: TGTGCCAGCAGCGGTATGGGGCGGGCTGAAGCTTTCTTT.

About this clone itself: Other DNA sequences within the sample encode an identical CDR3. The chain carries TRBV4-3 and TRBJ2-2; D unclear. CDR3 length equals 15 residues. V was trimmed by 1 base and J by 2 bases, leaving 8 bases between them. From germline, CDR1 is LGHNA and CDR2 YSLEER. The CDR3 loop is CASSQGHLNTGELFF. For the CDR3, the DNA is TGCGCCAGCAGCCAAGGACACTTAAACACCGGGGAGCTGTTTTTT.

The chain couples TRBV2 to TRBJ1-2; weak D call: TRBD1 (6 bases). Germline V gene sequence: CDR1 SNHLY, CDR2 FYNNEI. V lost 3 bases and J 4 bases, leaving 9 bases between the germline ends. The CDR3 runs 13 residues. The CDR3 sequence is CASSDQGTYGYTF. The CDR3, as DNA: TGTGCCAGCAGTGATCAGGGGACCTATGGCTACACCTTC.

The chain is built from TRBV19 and TRBJ2-1; no definite D call. The V end lost 1 base, the J end lost 10 bases, and 20 bases lay between the germline ends. The CDR3 has 16 residues. CDR1 is LNHDA, CDR2 SQIVND, per germline (reference sequence). The CDR3, as DNA: TGTGCCAGTAGTATAGGAGGCACGTCCTTTGGTATGGAGCAGTTCTTC. Protein: CASSIGGTSFGMEQFF.

This clone was observed a handful of times. The chain couples TRBV5-1 to TRBJ2-7, with D possibly being TRBD1 (5 bases). CDR3 length: 12 residues. The germline V and J ends were trimmed by 0 bases and 11 bases, with 12 bases remaining between them. Germline CDR1 is SGHRS and CDR2 is YFSETQ. The CDR3 is CASSLEGPMKYF. Written as DNA, the CDR3 is TGCGCCAGCAGCTTGGAGGGGCCGATGAAGTACTTC.

The chain uses TRBV18 and TRBJ2-3; D is tentatively TRBD1 or TRBD2 (5 bases each). Germline assignment: CDR1 KGHSH and CDR2 LQKENI. Trimming removed 1 base from V and 7 bases from J, with 15 bases in between. The CDR3 spans 15 residues. The CDR3 nucleotides are TGTGCCAGCTCACCACAGGGGACGAGTTTGAATACGCAGTATTTT. Translated, it gives CASSPQGTSLNTQYF.

The chain is built from TRBV5-6 and TRBJ2-3; unclear D gene. This CDR3 is built from 13 residues. The V gene lost 2 bases and the J gene lost 4 bases, with 8 bases spanning the gap. Germline CDR1 reads SGHDT; CDR2 reads YYEEEE. CDR3 coding DNA: TGTGCCAGCAGCTTAGACACCTCAGATACGCAGTATTTT. It is translated as CASSLDTSDTQYF.

V and J are TRBV30 and TRBJ1-5; weak D call: TRBD1 (6 bases). V was pared by 4 bases and J by 7 bases, with 17 bases between. CDR1 is GTSNPN, CDR2 SVGIG, per germline (reference sequence). The CDR3 contains 14 residues. The CDR3 spells CAWNGGGGNQPQHF. CDR3 DNA sequence: TGTGCCTGGAACGGAGGGGGGGGGAACCAGCCCCAGCATTTT.

The genes are TRBV19 and TRBJ1-2; D is unresolved. Trimming cost V 3 bases and J 2 bases, with 7 bases left between them. The germline CDR1 and CDR2 sequences are LNHDA and SQIVND (reference sequence). This CDR3 has 13 amino acids. In DNA, the CDR3 is TGTGCCAGTAGTATCGTCGAAAACTATGGCTACACCTTC. As protein: CASSIVENYGYTF.

To note about this clone: At one boundary the junction diverges from the germline segment, which might be a read error. This chain links TRBV15 with TRBJ2-7; D ambiguous. The germline CDR1 and CDR2 sequences are LNHNV and YYDKDF (reference sequence). The CDR3 covers 16 residues. The CDR3 loop reads CATSRDYPAGPYGQYF. The CDR3 coding sequence is TGTGCCACCAGCAGAGATTATCCAGCAGGCCCCTACGGGCAGTACTTC.

The chain employs TRBV9 and TRBJ2-5, with D tentatively TRBD2 (6 bases). The CDR3 extends over 15 amino acids. V was shortened by 0 bases and J by 3 bases, with 12 bases between the two germline ends. The germline CDR1 and CDR2 sequences are SGDLS and YYNGEE. CDR3 DNA sequence: TGTGCCAGCAGCGTAGAATATGGAGGGGAAGAGACCCAGTACTTC. The encoded protein is CASSVEYGGEETQYF.

The chain carries TRBV7-2 and TRBJ2-5; TRBD2 might be the D (7 bases). The CDR3 totals 14 residues. Per germline, CDR1 SGHTA and CDR2 FQGNSA. V was pared by 2 bases and J by 4 bases, with 11 bases between. This chain's CDR3 is CASSLIGGRETQYF. CDR3 DNA: TGTGCCAGCAGCTTAATCGGGGGGCGAGAGACCCAGTACTTC.